A selection of T cell receptor beta chains follows, all from one sample in a study of blood T cell repertoires in COVID-19. Only in-frame clones appear in the TCRdb table, and some are missing; sequencing was by immunoSEQ multiplex PCR. The repertoire has 380,000 or so clones, about 86% of them found once; the top ten carry under 8.5%. Sequencing was carried out using peripheral blood. The receptor source for this set is a woman aged 60 to 75 with COVID-19, enrolled during active disease. The CDR3 runs from the conserved cysteine through the conserved F or W. D genes are given only for firm matches. Size values are once, few and many counts, or a class for expanded clones, and some rows have none.

NA,TRBJ2-1,NA,11,TRBV29-1,TGCAGCTTGACTACATACAATGAGCAGTTCTTC,CSLTTYNEQFF
TRBD2,TRBJ2-6,NA,18,TRBV7-2,TGTGCCAGCAGCTTAAGGTTTGCCGGGGGGATAGGGGCCAACGTCCTGACTTTC,CASSLRFAGGIGANVLTF
TRBD1,TRBJ1-6,few,14,TRBV5-4,TGTGCCAGCAGCGTCGACAGGGTTAATTCACCCCTCCACTTT,CASSVDRVNSPLHF
NA,TRBJ1-2,NA,13,TRBV6-5,TGTGCCAGCAGCGGAGGGATACTCTATGGCTACACCTTC,CASSGGILYGYTF
NA,TRBJ1-1,many,13,TRBV6-4,TGTGCCAGCAGCGCGACACCGAACACTGAAGCTTTCTTT,CASSATPNTEAFF
NA,TRBJ1-1,NA,13,TRBV19,TGTGCCAGTAGTATTCAGTCCAACACTGAAGCTTTCTTT,CASSIQSNTEAFF
TRBD1,TRBJ1-5,NA,15,TRBV7-9,TGTGCCAGCAGCGACGGGACAGGTTATACGAAGCCCCAGCATTTT,CASSDGTGYTKPQHF
NA,TRBJ2-4,NA,16,TRBV7-6,TGTGCCAGCAGCTTAGGGGCGAGTCTAGCCAAAAACATTCAGTACTTC,CASSLGASLAKNIQYF
NA,TRBJ1-1,NA,15,TRBV2,TGTGCCAGCAGTGTGGAACCCCCTAGGAACACTGAAGCTTTCTTT,CASSVEPPRNTEAFF
TRBD1,TRBJ2-7,NA,15,TRBV7-2,TGTGCCAGCAGCTCCTGGACAGGTAGCTCCTACGAGCAGTACTTC,CASSSWTGSSYEQYF
NA,TRBJ1-2,NA,15,TRBV21-1,TGTGCCAGCAGCAAGAAGGGACAGACCAACTATGGCTACACCTTC,CASSKKGQTNYGYTF
NA,TRBJ1-4,NA,14,TRBV5-1,TGCGCCAGCAGCTTCCGGACAGACAATGAAAAACTGTTTTTT,CASSFRTDNEKLFF
TRBD2,TRBJ2-1,NA,19,TRBV9,TGTGCCAGCAGCGAGCCCCTAGCGGGGGGCAAGGGAGGATACAATGAGCAGTTCTTC,CASSEPLAGGKGGYNEQFF
TRBD1,TRBJ2-3,NA,15,TRBV2,TGTGCCAGCCGGTGGGACAGGGAGCGCACAGATACGCAGTATTTT,CASRWDRERTDTQYF
NA,TRBJ1-1,few,14,TRBV18,TGTGCCAGCTCTCAACAGGGCTTGAACACTGAAGCTTTCTTT,CASSQQGLNTEAFF
NA,TRBJ1-2,NA,15,TRBV9,TGTGCCAGCAGCGTATTTCCCCCTCCCGGCAGGGCGATCACCTTC,CASSVFPPPGRAITF
TRBD1,TRBJ2-5,NA,14,TRBV27,TGTGCCAGCAGTTCGACAGGGACGGGAGAGACCCAGTACTTC,CASSSTGTGETQYF
NA,TRBJ1-2,NA,15,TRBV7-9,TGTGCCAGCAGCGCCCCTTTGGGAGGGTACGAGGGCTACACCTTC,CASSAPLGGYEGYTF